This note documents a single T cell receptor (beta chain) sequence. The data were obtained in a study of technical replicates of blood from a handful of donors. TCRdb's table, derived via immunoSEQ multiplex PCR, lists solely in-frame clones and lacks some. The sample gives tens of thousands of clones, 94% of which show up once; 0.38% is in the top ten. The TCR was taken from a human donor in good health. Sequenced: T cells isolated from PBMCs.

CDR3 sequence (DNA): TGTGCCAGTAGTATAAGACAGTACTTCGATGGCTACACCTTC. This translates into CASSIRQYFDGYTF. The V and J genes are TRBV19 and TRBJ1-2; D might be TRBD1 (5 bases). There are 14 residues in the CDR3. Germline V gives CDR1 LNHDA, CDR2 SQIVND (reference sequence). Trimming removed 2 bases from V and 6 bases from J, with 13 bases in between.